What follows are 31 T cell receptor beta chains derived from one specimen sequenced in a study of T-cell reconstitution after alpha-beta-depleted transplantation in children listed by TCRdb under 2016. What the treatment or condition label conveys for this sample: allogeneic hematopoietic cell transplantation with graft depleted of TCRalphabeta T cells and CD19 B cells. To prepare the library, PCR was applied. The listed sequencing device is Illumina HiSeq 2500. TCR libraries were prepared with molecular barcoding, using unique molecular identifiers to normalize TCRbeta repertoire quantification. Starting from the raw public reads, TCRdb applied fastp trimming at Q25, assembled clones with MiXCR and retained in-frame beta chains. Rows matching on CDR3 protein sequence are summarized as one entry with the most common DNA and genes. Present in this sample are about 980,000 distinct CDR3 sequences, roughly 31% of which were seen just once. The ten largest clones add up to roughly 30% of the sample.

The specimen was PBMCs, mostly from graft donor cells, collected 360 days after TCRalphabeta/CD19-depleted stem cell transplant. Every receptor here comes from a boy younger than two who had a stem cell transplant for SCID, so the T cells may come from the graft donor.

V is TRBV4-1 and J is TRBJ1-1, with D possibly matching TRBD1 (5 bases). The V and J ends lost 1 base and 2 bases respectively, with 14 bases between them. Germline-derived CDR1 and CDR2 are MGHRA and YSYEKL. This CDR3 has 16 amino acids. The CDR3 DNA sequence: TGCGCCAGCAGCCAAGGCCTGGACACCCACAACACTGAAGCTTTCTTT. Translated: CASSQGLDTHNTEAFF.

This clonotype occurred once. This chain uses TRBV19 with TRBJ1-1; TRBD1 matches at 7 bases. V lost 2 bases and J lost 6; bases outside the gene matches: 9. Germline loops: CDR1 LNHDA, CDR2 SQIVND (reference sequence). The CDR3 is 15 amino acids. CDR3 sequence (DNA): TGTGCCAGTAGTATATTCCCCAGGGGGGTCCCTGAAGCTTTCTTT. Translated, it gives CASSIFPRGVPEAFF.

The chain recombines TRBV2 with TRBJ2-7; D is undetermined. Per the germline V gene, CDR1 is SNHLY and CDR2 is FYNNEI. V was cut by 1 base and J by 0 bases, with 10 bases left in between. The CDR3 sequence is 15 residues long. The CDR3 spells CASSEVAPLSYEQYF. In DNA form, the CDR3 reads TGTGCCAGCAGTGAAGTTGCACCGCTCTCCTACGAGCAGTACTTC.

This chain joins TRBV29-1 and TRBJ1-5, with unresolved D. Looked up from germline, CDR1 is SQVTM and CDR2 is ANQGSEA. The CDR3 consists of 15 residues. Trimming cost V 4 bases and J 2 bases, with 15 bases left between them. The CDR3 loop reads CSVVFAPKGNQPQHF. DNA of the CDR3: TGCAGCGTTGTGTTTGCCCCGAAGGGCAATCAGCCCCAGCATTTT.

The table lists this clonotype with a few counts. The chain couples TRBV4-2 to TRBJ2-3, with D perhaps TRBD2 (6 bases). This CDR3 region has 15 residues. CDR1 LGHNA and CDR2 YNFKEQ come from the germline V gene. V lost 4 bases and J lost 0, with 11 bases in between. DNA of the CDR3: TGTGCCAGCAGCCCGGGGGATTCGAGCACAGATACGCAGTATTTT. This encodes CASSPGDSSTDTQYF.

This clonotype was seen only a few times. This chain uses TRBV6-5 with TRBJ1-6; D ambiguous. V lost 0 bases, J lost 6 bases, and 12 bases lay in between. Germline V lookup: CDR1 MNHEY, CDR2 SVGAGI. The CDR3 runs 16 residues. CDR3 bases: TGTGCCAGCAGTTACTCGGACTGGGGTCCTAATTCACCCCTCCACTTT. Protein: CASSYSDWGPNSPLHF.

CDR3 coding DNA: TGTGCCAGCAGCCACATCTTCGGACAGCTCCTCAATGAGCAGTTCTTC. Translated, it gives CASSHIFGQLLNEQFF. V is TRBV3-1 and J is TRBJ2-1, with D maybe TRBD1 (6 bases). V was pared by 3 bases and J by 6 bases, with 18 bases between. The CDR3 is made up of 16 amino acids. CDR1 and CDR2 (germline): LGHDT, YNNKEL (reference sequence).

This chain uses TRBV5-1 with TRBJ2-7; weak D call: TRBD2 (6 bases). Germline loops: CDR1 SGHRS, CDR2 YFSETQ. Trimming took 3 bases from V and 6 from J, leaving 19 bases between them. The CDR3 is 15 residues long. CDR3 DNA sequence: TGCGCCAGCAGCTCGGAGTCAGGGTTTAGCGGCGAGCAGTACTTC. It yields the protein CASSSESGFSGEQYF.

This clonotype was observed a handful of times. The chain has TRBV5-1 and TRBJ2-2, with D tentatively TRBD1 (5 bases). Germline CDR1 reads SGHRS; CDR2 reads YFSETQ. This CDR3 has 15 residues. Trimming removed 5 bases at V and 2 bases at J, with 13 bases between. The CDR3 loop is CASRLSTVNTGELFF. The DNA of the CDR3 is TGCGCCAGCAGACTGTCGACAGTCAACACCGGGGAGCTGTTTTTT.

The table lists this clonotype with a few counts. V and J are TRBV4-1 and TRBJ2-2; D might be TRBD1 (5 bases). Germline values: CDR1 MGHRA, CDR2 YSYEKL. Trimming cost V 1 base and J 7 bases, with 13 bases left between them. The CDR3 consists of 15 residues. The CDR3 protein is CASSQAPGKSGELFF. CDR3 bases: TGCGCCAGCAGCCAAGCCCCAGGGAAGAGCGGGGAGCTGTTTTTT.

This chain links TRBV29-1 with TRBJ2-7; tentative D call: TRBD1 (6 bases). The V gene lost 1 base and the J gene lost 2 bases, with 12 bases spanning the gap. The germline V gene has CDR1 SQVTM and CDR2 ANQGSEA. This CDR3 comprises 14 residues. The CDR3 region is CSVEAGQKPYEQYF. In nucleotides, the CDR3 is TGCAGCGTTGAAGCCGGACAGAAGCCCTACGAGCAGTACTTC.

This clonotype came up many times. V is TRBV10-3 and J is TRBJ2-3; no definite D call. Germline V gives CDR1 ENHRY, CDR2 SYGVKD. The CDR3 runs to 12 residues. V lost 2 bases to trimming and J lost 8 bases, with 8 bases between them. The CDR3: CAISEPPGTQYF. CDR3 coding DNA: TGTGCCATCAGTGAGCCCCCCGGTACGCAGTATTTT.

For the CDR3, the DNA is TGTGCCAGCAGCCCCGCTGGTCAGCCCCAGCATTTT. It is translated as CASSPAGQPQHF. This chain joins TRBV12-3 or TRBV12-4 and TRBJ1-5; D is uncertain. This CDR3 comprises 12 residues. Trimming cost V 6 bases and J 6 bases, with 9 bases left between them.

Only a few counts were recorded for this clonotype. The chain employs TRBV7-2 and TRBJ1-1, with 7 nucleotides matching TRBD1. The trim removed 1 base at V and 10 bases at J, leaving 6 bases unmatched. Per the germline V gene, CDR1 is SGHTA and CDR2 is FQGNSA. The CDR3 loop spans 13 amino acids. In DNA form, the CDR3 reads TGTGCCAGCAGCTTAGGGACAGGCTATCGAGCTTTCTTT. Its translation: CASSLGTGYRAFF.

This clonotype was seen a handful of times. The CDR3 nucleotides are TGTGCCAGCAGCCCGTCCCGGGGACCTAAGTACAATGAGCAGTTCTTC. Protein: CASSPSRGPKYNEQFF. The V gene is TRBV7-9, the J gene TRBJ2-1; D may correspond to TRBD1 or TRBD2 (5 bases each). The CDR3 length is 16 residues. Germline loops: CDR1 SEHNR, CDR2 FQNEAQ (reference sequence). V lost 5 bases, J lost 4 bases, and 18 bases lay in between.

V gene TRBV9 combines with J gene TRBJ2-7, with D perhaps matching TRBD1 (5 bases). With 4 bases removed from V and 2 bases from J, the gap between germline ends came to 19 bases. CDR3 size: 16 residues. Germline loops: CDR1 SGDLS, CDR2 YYNGEE. This CDR3 is CASSSHTTDPPYEQYF. The CDR3 DNA sequence: TGTGCCAGCAGCTCCCACACGACAGACCCACCCTACGAGCAGTACTTC.

This clonotype has ten or more counts. This chain uses TRBV7-9 with TRBJ2-3; D gene ambiguous. Trimming removed 7 bases at V and 6 bases at J, with 20 bases between. CDR1 is SEHNR, CDR2 FQNEAQ, per germline (reference sequence). The CDR3 contains 15 residues. The CDR3 coding sequence is TGTGCCAGCATACGTCGTGACTTATTCTCGGATACGCAGTATTTT. It yields the protein CASIRRDLFSDTQYF.

This clonotype was seen a few times. The chain is built from TRBV11-2 and TRBJ2-1, with 9 bases fitting TRBD1. Per the germline V gene, CDR1 is SGHAT and CDR2 is FQNNGV. CDR3 length equals 15 residues. V shed 2 bases, J shed 3 bases, and the junction held 2 bases outside the gene matches. The DNA for the CDR3 is TGTGCCAGCAGCTTAACAGGGGGCTTCTACAATGAGCAGTTCTTC. Translation: CASSLTGGFYNEQFF. The full variable domain, with the rest looked up from reference TRBV11-2 and TRBJ2-1, is EAGVAQSPRYKIIEKRQSVAFWCNPISGHATLYWYQQILGQGPKLLIQFQNNGVVDDSQLPKDRFSAERLKGVDSTLKIQPAKLEDSAVYLCASSLTGGFYNEQFFGPGTRLTVL.

This chain uses TRBV6-2 or TRBV6-3 with TRBJ1-1; D is possibly TRBD1 (5 bases). CDR1 is MNHEY, CDR2 SVGEGT, per germline. The V end was cut by 8 bases, the J end by 5 bases, with 15 bases between. CDR3 length equals 13 residues. The CDR3 DNA is TGTGCCAGCCTCCCCCAGGGAGGAACTGAAGCTTTCTTT. Translating gives CASLPQGGTEAFF.

This chain uses TRBV18 with TRBJ2-1; D may be TRBD1 (6 bases). Germline V gives CDR1 KGHSH, CDR2 LQKENI. The V end was cut by 2 bases, the J end by 2 bases, with 10 bases between. The CDR3 loop spans 15 amino acids. The DNA for the CDR3 is TGTGCCAGCTCACCAGCCCAGGGGCCCTACAATGAGCAGTTCTTC. Amino acid sequence: CASSPAQGPYNEQFF.

The CDR3 bases are TGTGCCAGCAGTTACGACGGGACTAGCGGTGGAAGCACAGATACGCAGTATTTT. Protein product: CASSYDGTSGGSTDTQYF. The V call is TRBV6-5, the J call TRBJ2-3; 11 bases map to TRBD2. This CDR3 is built from 18 residues. V lost 2 bases and J lost 0; bases outside the gene matches: 7. Per germline, CDR1 MNHEY and CDR2 SVGAGI.

This chain links TRBV5-1 with TRBJ2-2, with D unclear. Looked up from germline, CDR1 is SGHRS and CDR2 is YFSETQ. Between the trimmed V and J ends, which lost 2 bases and 7 bases, there was a span of 12 bases. This CDR3 contains 14 residues. Here the CDR3 reads CASSFFIVSGELFF. CDR3 DNA: TGCGCCAGCAGCTTCTTTATCGTGAGCGGGGAGCTGTTTTTT.

This clonotype was picked up one time. The chain joins TRBV4-2 to TRBJ2-5; D is unclear. Germline CDR1 is LGHNA and CDR2 is YNFKEQ. The CDR3 has 16 amino acids. Trimming stripped 2 bases from V and 1 base from J, with 14 bases between. CDR3 nucleotide sequence: TGTGCCAGCAGCCAACACGTAGGGCAGCTCCAAGAGACCCAGTACTTC. This codes for CASSQHVGQLQETQYF.

J is TRBJ2-1 and V is TRBV10-1, with a weak D call TRBD2 (5 bases). Trimming pared 0 bases from V and 12 bases from J, leaving 9 bases between. The germline V gene has CDR1 WNHNN and CDR2 SYGVQD (reference sequence). The CDR3 has 12 amino acids. As DNA, the CDR3 is TGCGCCAGCAGTGAGTCGCCTGCGGGGCAGTTCTTC. Translating it yields CASSESPAGQFF.

This chain uses TRBV5-3 with TRBJ2-3; 11 nucleotides agree with TRBD2. TRBV5-3 is placed among ORFs of uncertain function. The V and J ends lost 10 bases and 2 bases, in that order; junction bases with no gene match: 12. The CDR3 is 16 residues long. For the CDR3, the DNA is TGTGCCTCACACGGGCTAGCGGGGGGCCACACAGATACGCAGTATTTT. This translates into CASHGLAGGHTDTQYF.

The chain combines TRBV2 with TRBJ2-3, with 9 bases fitting TRBD2. The junction had 3 bases not matched to a gene; V was cut back by 4 bases and J by 1 base. CDR1 is SNHLY, CDR2 FYNNEI, per germline. This CDR3 is built from 15 residues. Written as DNA, the CDR3 is TGTGCCAGCAGTGGGGCTAGCGGGGGCACAGATACGCAGTATTTT. It codes for CASSGASGGTDTQYF.

The V call is TRBV7-9, the J call TRBJ2-1; 11 positions agree with TRBD2. With 4 bases clipped from V and 9 bases from J, the junction kept 14 bases outside the gene matches. Germline V gene sequence: CDR1 SEHNR, CDR2 FQNEAQ (reference sequence). This CDR3 comprises 17 residues. The CDR3: CASSSSYSGREGGEQFF. The CDR3 nucleotides are TGTGCCAGCAGCTCCTCCTATAGCGGGAGGGAGGGGGGTGAGCAGTTCTTC.

The V and J genes are TRBV12-3 or TRBV12-4 and TRBJ1-2; 9 nucleotides align to TRBD1. The length of the CDR3 is 15 residues. After removal of 1 base from V and 6 bases from J, the junction contained 6 bases not matched to a gene. The CDR3 coding sequence is TGTGCCAGCAGTTTAGGCCCCCGGACAGGGGATGGCTACACCTTC. Translating it yields CASSLGPRTGDGYTF.

The rearrangement uses TRBV27 and TRBJ2-2, with 10 bases that match TRBD2. Losses at the gene ends were 1 base for V and 2 bases for J; bases not matched to a gene: 19. Germline CDR1 and CDR2: MNHEY and SMNVEV (reference sequence). The CDR3 sequence is 22 residues long. CDR3 in amino acids: CASSLYRERGGQLGLNTGELFF. CDR3 DNA sequence: TGTGCCAGCAGTTTATATCGGGAGCGGGGGGGCCAGTTGGGGCTTAACACCGGGGAGCTGTTTTTT.

This clonotype was found a few times. This chain links TRBV4-1 with TRBJ2-7, with D uncertain. V lost 3 bases and J 4 bases, leaving 19 bases between the germline ends. The CDR3 has 16 residues. Germline assignment: CDR1 MGHRA and CDR2 YSYEKL. The CDR3 here is CASSQAHTADGYEQYF. The CDR3 DNA reads TGCGCCAGCAGCCAGGCCCACACCGCCGACGGGTACGAGCAGTACTTC.

This clonotype was counted only a few times. The rearrangement links TRBV7-2 to TRBJ2-7; 7 positions match TRBD1. Germline V lookup: CDR1 SGHTA, CDR2 FQGNSA. V trimming: 2 bases; J trimming: 3 bases; junction bases outside the gene matches: 7. The CDR3 consists of 15 residues. CDR3 residues: CASSLTGAIYYEQYF. CDR3 coding DNA: TGTGCCAGCAGCTTAACAGGGGCTATCTACTACGAGCAGTACTTC.